Presented here are 10 T cell receptor beta chains from one specimen sequenced in a study of blood T cell repertoires in COVID-19. Produced via immunoSEQ multiplex PCR; TCRdb's table is partial and in-frame only. The data show 200,000 to 250,000 clones, with approximately 86% seen just once and about 14% held by the top ten. Sequencing used PBMCs or T cells enriched from blood (not recorded which). All receptors come from a woman in her forties or fifties with acute COVID-19.

This clone appeared once. The chain recombines TRBV2 with TRBJ2-1; 7 bases match TRBD2. CDR3 size: 14 residues. Germline-derived CDR1 and CDR2 are SNHLY and FYNNEI. Trimming at V came to 6 bases and at J to 8 bases, leaving 10 bases not matched to a gene. CDR3 region: CASSVVSGFDEQFF. The CDR3 DNA sequence: TGTGCCAGCAGCGTTGTTAGCGGGTTCGATGAGCAGTTCTTC.

The chain uses TRBV5-1 and TRBJ1-1, with 9 bases identical to TRBD1. V shed 1 base, J shed 5 bases, and the junction held 3 bases outside the gene matches. The CDR3 length is 14 residues. Per germline, CDR1 SGHRS and CDR2 YFSETQ. CDR3 bases: TGCGCCAGCAGCTTGACGGGACAGGGAACTGAAGCTTTCTTT. As protein: CASSLTGQGTEAFF.

The genes are TRBV7-3 and TRBJ1-6, with a possible D match to TRBD1 (6 bases). The CDR3 is 15 amino acids. The V gene's germline CDR1 is SGHTA and CDR2 FQGTGA. Trimming removed 5 bases at V and 4 bases at J, with 12 bases between. The CDR3 DNA reads TGTGCCAGCAGCCGAGGCAGGGGTTATAATTCACCCCTCCACTTT. It codes for CASSRGRGYNSPLHF.

The CDR3 coding sequence is TGTGCCAGCAGCCCCGAGGGTCGGCATAACTATGGCTACACCTTC. Translating gives CASSPEGRHNYGYTF. The rearrangement links TRBV9 to TRBJ1-2; D not resolved. V was shortened by 4 bases and J by 1 base, with 14 bases between the two germline ends. The CDR3 is made up of 15 amino acids. Germline V gene lookup returns CDR1 SGDLS and CDR2 YYNGEE.

V gene TRBV29-1 combines with J gene TRBJ2-3, with 7 bases matching TRBD1. The CDR3 length is 15 residues. Germline trimming cut 1 base from V and 2 bases from J; bases unmatched to any gene: 6. The germline CDR1 and CDR2 sequences are SQVTM and ANQGSEA. The CDR3 nucleotides read TGCAGCGTTGAAGTTGGGCAGGGGGTCACAGATACGCAGTATTTT. This gives the protein CSVEVGQGVTDTQYF.

The CDR3 region has the DNA TGTGCCAGCAGTGAGTATGGTGGCTACACCTTC. Protein product: CASSEYGGYTF. The rearrangement links TRBV6-2 or TRBV6-3 to TRBJ1-2; D gene unclear. This CDR3 is 11 amino acids long. CDR1 is MNHEY, CDR2 SVGEGT, per germline. V was clipped by 5 bases and J by 7 bases, with 8 bases between them.

The chain couples TRBV27 to TRBJ1-2; perhaps TRBD1 as D (5 bases). The CDR3 is 15 residues long. The V gene's germline CDR1 is MNHEY and CDR2 SMNVEV (reference sequence). The V end lost 0 bases, the J end lost 4 bases, and 12 bases lay between the germline ends. In nucleotides, the CDR3 is TGTGCCAGCAGTTTATCCGGGGGGGATAGCTATGGCTACACCTTC. Translation gives CASSLSGGDSYGYTF.

The rearrangement uses TRBV7-3 and TRBJ1-1, with 10 bases aligning to TRBD1. Germline CDR1 and CDR2: SGHTA and FQGTGA. V was clipped by 5 bases and J by 2 bases; unmatched bases: 5. The CDR3 totals 15 residues. Written as DNA, the CDR3 is TGTGCCAGCAGCCGTCAGACAGGGGGCAACACTGAAGCTTTCTTT. Encoded protein: CASSRQTGGNTEAFF.

The chain employs TRBV5-8 and TRBJ1-4; the D is unclear. Per germline, CDR1 SGHTS and CDR2 YDEGEE. V lost 6 bases and J 7 bases, leaving 13 bases between the germline ends. The CDR3 runs to 13 residues. CDR3 DNA sequence: TGTGCCAGCATTCCGGGAGGAAGTGAAAAACTGTTTTTT. It specifies CASIPGGSEKLFF.

The chain links TRBV7-9 to TRBJ2-1, with D possibly TRBD1 on 5 matching bases. V shed 4 bases and J shed 4 bases, with 8 bases lying between them. The CDR3 consists of 13 residues. Germline CDR1 and CDR2: SEHNR and FQNEAQ (reference sequence). As DNA, the CDR3 is TGTGCCAGCAGCTGGAAGGGGTACAATGAGCAGTTCTTC. This sequence encodes CASSWKGYNEQFF.